The 30 T cell receptor beta chains listed next were all sequenced from one sample in a study of shared clonotypes between healthy human individuals. TCRdb keeps only in-frame clones here, not all; method: immunoSEQ multiplex PCR. The top ten clones hold 0.1% to 0.15% of a sample with some 2.1 million clones, 85% to 95% of them seen once. Material: naive CD4+ T cells sorted from blood. This sample's subset: CD45RA+ positively selected. These receptors came from a man aged 18-30 years in good health.

On this clone: Other DNA sequences within the sample encode an identical CDR3. V and J are TRBV7-9 and TRBJ2-5; 10 bases agree with TRBD2. Looked up from germline, CDR1 is SEHNR and CDR2 is FQNEAQ (reference sequence). This CDR3 region has 14 residues. The V and J ends lost 1 base and 4 bases, in that order; junction bases with no gene match: 0. CDR3 protein: CASSLGLAGETQYF. In nucleotides, the CDR3 is TGTGCCAGCAGCTTAGGACTAGCGGGAGAGACCCAGTACTTC.

The chain couples TRBV6-4 to TRBJ2-7; D is possibly TRBD1 (5 bases). The CDR3 loop spans 18 amino acids. Between the trimmed V and J ends, which lost 5 bases and 3 bases, there was a span of 26 bases. Germline values: CDR1 MRHNA, CDR2 SNTAGT. The CDR3 DNA is TGTGCCAGCAGTCTTAGCAGGGAACCAGGCAGTAGTAACTACGAGCAGTACTTC. Translating gives CASSLSREPGSSNYEQYF.

The V and J genes are TRBV6-5 and TRBJ2-1, with TRBD1 matching over 7 bases. The ends lost 6 bases at V and 6 bases at J; junction bases unmatched: 8. The CDR3 totals 14 residues. Germline V lookup: CDR1 MNHEY, CDR2 SVGAGI. CDR3: CASRRGPRVNEQFF. In nucleotides, the CDR3 is TGTGCCAGCAGGAGGGGGCCCAGGGTCAATGAGCAGTTCTTC.

The V and J genes are TRBV2 and TRBJ1-3; 7 bases align to TRBD1. CDR1 is SNHLY and CDR2 is FYNNEI in the germline V gene. The CDR3 loop spans 14 amino acids. With 5 bases clipped from V and 4 bases from J, the junction kept 5 bases outside the gene matches. The DNA for the CDR3 is TGTGCCAGCAGTTCGGGACAGAGAGGAAACACCATATATTTT. Its protein product is CASSSGQRGNTIYF.

The V gene is TRBV4-1, the J gene TRBJ2-7; 10 bases line up with TRBD1. V dropped 4 bases and J dropped 4; count of bases not matched to a gene: 7. Germline CDR1 reads MGHRA; CDR2 reads YSYEKL. The CDR3 extends over 15 amino acids. The CDR3 sequence: CASSRAGTGVYEQYF. For the CDR3, the DNA is TGCGCCAGCAGCCGAGCCGGGACAGGGGTGTACGAGCAGTACTTC.

This sequence joins TRBV11-1 and TRBJ1-1; D gene uncertain. The V and J ends lost 5 bases and 4 bases respectively, with 17 bases between them. The germline V gene encodes CDR1 SGHAT and CDR2 FQDESV (reference sequence). The CDR3 is 15 residues long. CDR3 sequence (DNA): TGTGCCAGCAGCCGTCAACAGAAAGTCCCCACTGAAGCTTTCTTT. Amino acids: CASSRQQKVPTEAFF.

V gene TRBV7-9 combines with J gene TRBJ1-3; 8 bases are shared with TRBD1. The CDR3 extends over 15 amino acids. Unmatched junction bases numbered 12, after V lost 10 bases and J lost 4 bases. Germline V lookup: CDR1 SEHNR, CDR2 FQNEAQ (reference sequence). CDR3 sequence reads: CAITDREGAGNTIYF. CDR3 bases: TGTGCCATCACGGACAGGGAGGGAGCAGGAAACACCATATATTTT.

The chain combines TRBV5-1 with TRBJ2-5; TRBD2 might be the D (6 bases). V gave up 4 bases and J gave up 3 bases, with 22 bases separating them. From germline, CDR1 is SGHRS and CDR2 YFSETQ. This CDR3 spans 17 amino acids. The CDR3 protein is CASSPGVGELIKETQYF. CDR3 nucleotide sequence: TGCGCCAGCAGCCCGGGGGTAGGGGAGTTAATAAAAGAGACCCAGTACTTC.

V is TRBV11-2 and J is TRBJ2-7; possible D gene TRBD1, 7 bases. CDR3 length: 14 residues. V was clipped by 5 bases and J by 1 base, with 12 bases between them. Germline assignment: CDR1 SGHAT and CDR2 FQNNGV. Here the CDR3 DNA reads TGTGCCAGCAGCGGGCGGGACAGTTCCTACGAGCAGTACTTC. Residues: CASSGRDSSYEQYF.

This clone was recorded only once. The junction departs from germline at one end; a sequencing error may be responsible. This sequence joins TRBV9 and TRBJ2-1; TRBD2 matches 8 bases. Germline assignment: CDR1 SGDLS and CDR2 YYNGEE. The CDR3 is made up of 13 amino acids. DNA for the CDR3: TGTGCCAGCAGCAACCTGATTGAGAGCGGGAGAGTCTTC. Residues: CASSNLIESGRVF.

CDR3 residues: CASSQNRGSRGDEQFF. In DNA form, the CDR3 reads TGCGCCAGCAGTCAGAACCGGGGCAGTCGTGGGGATGAGCAGTTCTTC. V gene TRBV5-1 combines with J gene TRBJ2-1; D is perhaps TRBD1 or TRBD2 (5 bases each). Trimming pared 5 bases from V and 8 bases from J, leaving 23 bases between. The CDR3 runs 16 residues. The germline CDR1 and CDR2 sequences are SGHRS and YFSETQ.

The gene calls are TRBV5-4 and TRBJ2-3; 7 bases line up with TRBD2. V lost 0 bases and J lost 8; bases outside the gene matches: 12. The CDR3 totals 16 residues. Germline CDR1 and CDR2: SGHNT and YYREEE (reference sequence). This CDR3 reads CASSLAGLAAWGTQYF. DNA for the CDR3: TGTGCCAGCAGCTTGGCGGGGCTAGCGGCCTGGGGTACGCAGTATTTT.

This chain uses TRBV18 with TRBJ2-7; 8 bases fit TRBD1. The CDR3 consists of 14 residues. V shed 2 bases and J 4 bases; nucleotides not matched to a gene: 4. Looked up from germline, CDR1 is KGHSH and CDR2 is LQKENI. CDR3 in DNA: TGTGCCAGCTCACCAACGACAGGGGTGTACGAGCAGTACTTC. It encodes CASSPTTGVYEQYF.

This chain joins TRBV28 and TRBJ1-2, with D unresolved. In germline, CDR1 is MDHEN, CDR2 SYDVKM. The CDR3 totals 14 residues. Trimming shortened V by 6 bases and J by 3 bases, and 14 bases separated the two germline ends. The CDR3 bases are TGTGCCAGCAGCGTTGGGGTAGAGGACTATGGCTACACCTTC. Translating it yields CASSVGVEDYGYTF.

V usage is TRBV28 and J usage is TRBJ1-4; D not resolved. Germline V gene sequence: CDR1 MDHEN, CDR2 SYDVKM. The ends were cut back, 5 bases at V and 4 bases at J, with 17 bases in the middle. The CDR3 totals 16 residues. The CDR3 DNA follows: TGTGCCAGCAGTCCACCCCGGAGGAGAAGTAATGAAAAACTGTTTTTT. Translation gives CASSPPRRRSNEKLFF.

This chain joins TRBV6-1 and TRBJ2-5; 7 positions match TRBD1. Germline V lookup: CDR1 MNHNS, CDR2 SASEGT. The CDR3 sequence is 14 residues long. Losses at the gene ends were 3 bases for V and 5 bases for J; bases not matched to a gene: 6. The CDR3 loop is CASSEDRSRETQYF. In DNA form, the CDR3 reads TGTGCCAGCAGTGAGGACAGGTCAAGGGAGACCCAGTACTTC.

The chain carries TRBV19 and TRBJ1-2; 11 nucleotides match TRBD1. The CDR3 consists of 14 residues. V trimming: 5 bases; J trimming: 8 bases; junction bases outside the gene matches: 7. The germline V gene has CDR1 LNHDA and CDR2 SQIVND (reference sequence). The CDR3: CASSPSGQGAGYTF. The CDR3 DNA sequence: TGTGCCAGTAGTCCCTCCGGACAGGGGGCCGGCTACACCTTC.

The chain has TRBV10-3 and TRBJ1-4; TRBD1 is a possible D gene (5 bases). In germline, CDR1 is ENHRY, CDR2 SYGVKD. V was clipped by 6 bases and J by 1 base, with 12 bases between them. CDR3 length equals 15 residues. The CDR3 loop is CAIRDDSRTNEKLFF. CDR3 nucleotide sequence: TGTGCCATCAGGGACGACAGCCGAACTAATGAAAAACTGTTTTTT.

This rearrangement joins TRBV7-9 to TRBJ2-7; 10 bases are a match to TRBD2. Losses at the gene ends were 2 bases for V and 4 bases for J; bases not matched to a gene: 8. The CDR3 has 16 amino acids. CDR1 is SEHNR and CDR2 is FQNEAQ in the germline V gene (reference sequence). CDR3: CASSLSGASGSYEQYF. Here the CDR3 DNA reads TGTGCCAGCAGCTTATCCGGGGCTAGCGGGAGTTACGAGCAGTACTTC.

The chain couples TRBV7-2 to TRBJ2-7, with 7 bases identical to TRBD2. Trimming removed 1 base from V and 2 bases from J; junction bases left unmatched: 8. The germline V gene has CDR1 SGHTA and CDR2 FQGNSA. This CDR3 is 16 amino acids long. CDR3 DNA sequence: TGTGCCAGCAGCTTAGGGGCAAGAGGACTAGCCTACGAGCAGTACTTC. Translated: CASSLGARGLAYEQYF.

V is TRBV5-1 and J is TRBJ2-5, with 9 bases lining up with TRBD2. Germline-derived CDR1 and CDR2 are SGHRS and YFSETQ. The CDR3 consists of 13 residues. Losses at the gene ends were 3 bases for V and 9 bases for J; bases not matched to a gene: 6. CDR3 sequence: CASSSGTSRAQYF. For the CDR3, the DNA is TGCGCCAGCAGCTCCGGGACTAGCCGGGCCCAGTACTTC.

The chain couples TRBV10-1 to TRBJ2-2; the D gene is possibly TRBD2 (7 bases). The CDR3 spans 17 residues. Trimming left V 4 bases short and J 4 bases short, with 19 bases between. CDR1 and CDR2 from the germline V gene are WNHNN and SYGVQD (reference sequence). The CDR3 spells CASSAAGMGGPTGELFF. As DNA, the CDR3 is TGCGCCAGCAGTGCCGCGGGAATGGGGGGGCCCACCGGGGAGCTGTTTTTT.

The rearrangement uses TRBV9 and TRBJ1-1; D not resolved. From germline, CDR1 is SGDLS and CDR2 YYNGEE. Between the trimmed V and J ends, which lost 1 base and 5 bases, there was a span of 9 bases. The CDR3 is made up of 13 amino acids. The CDR3, as DNA: TGTGCCAGCAGCGTACTGGGGAAGACTGAAGCTTTCTTT. Translated, it gives CASSVLGKTEAFF.

Only one count was recorded for this clone. The identical CDR3 is also encoded by other nucleotide sequences in the sample. The rearrangement joins TRBV6-6 to TRBJ1-3; D gene unclear. Germline-derived CDR1 and CDR2 are MNHNY and SVGAGI (reference sequence). Deletions cut 6 bases from V and 0 bases from J, with 6 bases between. The CDR3 sequence is 13 residues long. The CDR3 reads CASSTVSGNTIYF. CDR3 nucleotides: TGTGCCAGCAGCACAGTCTCTGGAAACACCATATATTTT.

This CDR3 is CASSDGTGLYNEQFF. CDR3 bases: TGTGCCAGCAGCGACGGGACAGGGCTCTACAATGAGCAGTTCTTC. V and J are TRBV9 and TRBJ2-1; 9 bases are shared with TRBD1. J gave up 3 bases and V 3 bases, and 4 bases lay outside the gene matches. The CDR3 loop spans 15 amino acids. The germline gives CDR1 SGDLS, CDR2 YYNGEE.

Remarks on this clone: The sample contains more than one DNA sequence encoding this CDR3. The J gene is TRBJ1-5, the V gene TRBV4-1; no reliable D call. The CDR3 loop spans 14 amino acids. V lost 1 base to trimming and J lost 4 bases, with 8 bases between them. Germline V gene lookup returns CDR1 MGHRA and CDR2 YSYEKL. In nucleotides, the CDR3 is TGCGCCAGCAGCCAAGTCGGGCAGAATCAGCCCCAGCATTTT. This translates into CASSQVGQNQPQHF.

The V call is TRBV25-1, the J call TRBJ2-3; 9 nucleotides match TRBD1. Germline V gene lookup returns CDR1 MGHDK and CDR2 SYGVNS. Trimming at V came to 6 bases and at J to 0 bases, leaving 4 bases not matched to a gene. This CDR3 contains 15 residues. This chain's CDR3 is CASSPGTGSTDTQYF. The DNA of the CDR3 is TGTGCCAGCAGCCCCGGGACAGGGAGCACAGATACGCAGTATTTT.

This chain links TRBV5-1 with TRBJ2-3; 9 bases fit TRBD2. The CDR3 covers 18 residues. Trimming cost V 0 bases and J 1 base; bases outside gene matches: 9. Germline assignment: CDR1 SGHRS and CDR2 YFSETQ. The CDR3 reads CASSLAPTSGRRTDTQYF. Here the CDR3 DNA reads TGCGCCAGCAGCTTGGCCCCGACTAGCGGCAGACGCACAGATACGCAGTATTTT.

Worth noting for this clone: Other DNA sequences of this sample code for an identical CDR3. The chain couples TRBV9 to TRBJ2-3; D remains unclear. Deletions cut 0 bases from V and 0 bases from J, with 8 bases between. From germline, CDR1 is SGDLS and CDR2 YYNGEE. The CDR3 extends over 15 amino acids. Here the CDR3 DNA reads TGTGCCAGCAGCGTAGGCGGATCTAGCACAGATACGCAGTATTTT. This sequence encodes CASSVGGSSTDTQYF.

The chain combines TRBV5-1 with TRBJ1-1, with no clear D. The CDR3 consists of 15 residues. The V gene lost 5 bases and the J gene lost 5 bases, with 19 bases spanning the gap. Germline lookup yields CDR1 SGHRS and CDR2 YFSETQ. The CDR3 DNA follows: TGCGCCAGCAGGTCCGAGCCTCAAGTAGAAACTGAAGCTTTCTTT. This encodes CASRSEPQVETEAFF.